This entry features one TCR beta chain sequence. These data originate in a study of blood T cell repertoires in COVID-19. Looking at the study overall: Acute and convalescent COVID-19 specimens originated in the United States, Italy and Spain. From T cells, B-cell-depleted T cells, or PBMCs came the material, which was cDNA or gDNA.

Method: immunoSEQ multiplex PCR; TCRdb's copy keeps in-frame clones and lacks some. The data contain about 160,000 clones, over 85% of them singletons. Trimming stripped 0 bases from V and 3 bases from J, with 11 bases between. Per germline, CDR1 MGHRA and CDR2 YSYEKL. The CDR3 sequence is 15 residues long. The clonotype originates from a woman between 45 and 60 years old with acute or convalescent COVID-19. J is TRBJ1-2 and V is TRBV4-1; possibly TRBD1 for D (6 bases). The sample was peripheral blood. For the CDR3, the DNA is TGCGCCAGCAGCCAAGATTGGGCAGGGGACTATGGCTACACCTTC. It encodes CASSQDWAGDYGYTF.